Each of the 23 T cell receptor beta chains below was sequenced from the same sample in a study of post-analysis software for immune sequencing data. Findings and caveats of the study: Patients had higher frequencies than controls of roughly five TRBV segments, including TRBV5-6, TRBV5-1 and TRBV20-1.

The library was made from cDNA and included unique molecular identifiers. In TCRdb, the PCR reads were re-called with MiXCR into one record per CDR3 protein. The table lists around 440,000 distinct CDR3 sequences, nearly 45% of them singletons, with 9.5% to 13% in the top ten. These receptors lack a known antigen. The sample consisted of blood. Source of these receptors: a girl aged 10-17 years with multiple sclerosis.

CDR3 DNA: TGTGCCAGCAGCGACGGAACCTACGAGCAGTACTTC. It specifies CASSDGTYEQYF. The chain is built from TRBV13 and TRBJ2-7; D remains ambiguous. The ends were cut back, 5 bases at V and 2 bases at J, with 7 bases in the middle. Germline V lookup: CDR1 PRHDT, CDR2 FYEKMQ (reference sequence). The CDR3 totals 12 residues.

A single count supports this clonotype. V gene TRBV4-1 combines with J gene TRBJ1-1, with D perhaps TRBD1 (6 bases). The CDR3 has 18 amino acids. Looked up from germline, CDR1 is MGHRA and CDR2 is YSYEKL. V was cut by 0 bases and J by 0 bases, with 17 bases left in between. The CDR3 DNA reads TGCGCCAGCAGCCAAGAAGGCGGGGGCCGGGACGTGAACACTGAAGCTTTCTTT. Amino acids: CASSQEGGGRDVNTEAFF.

This chain links TRBV6-5 with TRBJ2-7; 7 bases match TRBD1. The CDR3 has 14 amino acids. Trimming at V came to 4 bases and at J to 3 bases, leaving 6 bases not matched to a gene. The germline V gene encodes CDR1 MNHEY and CDR2 SVGAGI. This CDR3 is CASSSLQGIYEQYF. For the CDR3, the DNA is TGTGCCAGCAGTTCCTTACAGGGGATCTACGAGCAGTACTTC.

The genes are TRBV29-1 and TRBJ1-2; 8 bases map to TRBD1. After removal of 1 base from V and 8 bases from J, the junction contained 9 bases not matched to a gene. This CDR3 is 14 amino acids long. Germline CDR1 is SQVTM and CDR2 is ANQGSEA. As DNA, the CDR3 is TGCAGCGTTGAAGGACAGGGGACTGTTAGGGGCTACACCTTC. This gives the protein CSVEGQGTVRGYTF. The variable domain in full, completed from reference TRBV29-1 and TRBJ1-2, reads SAVISQKPSRDICQRGTSLTIQCQVDSQVTMMFWYRQQPGQSLTLIATANQGSEATYESGFVIDKFPISRPNLTFSTLTVSNMSPEDSSIYLCSVEGQGTVRGYTFGSGTRLTVV.

As regards this clonotype: A much larger clone lies one base from this, so it may be a read error. The V and J genes are TRBV20-1 and TRBJ2-1; D unresolved. The CDR3 is 12 residues long. V lost 6 bases and J 3 bases, leaving 9 bases between the germline ends. CDR1 is DFQATT, CDR2 SNEGSKA, per germline (reference sequence). In DNA, the CDR3 is TGCAGTGCCGATCTCCGCTACAATGAGCAGTTCTTC. Translating gives CSADLRYNEQFF.

The chain recombines TRBV25-1 with TRBJ1-2, with a weak D call TRBD1 (5 bases). V was cut by 1 base and J by 13 bases, with 10 bases left in between. This CDR3 has 11 amino acids. Germline CDR1 and CDR2: MGHDK and SYGVNS. The CDR3 DNA reads TGTGCCAGCAGTGAATTGGGACGCTGCACCTTC. Translated, it gives CASSELGRCTF.

The chain joins TRBV5-1 to TRBJ1-2; 10 bases line up with TRBD1. CDR1 is SGHRS and CDR2 is YFSETQ in the germline V gene. The V and J ends lost 2 bases and 6 bases, in that order; junction bases with no gene match: 7. CDR3 size: 15 residues. The CDR3 sequence is CASSLMTGGEDGYTF. The CDR3 nucleotides read TGCGCCAGCAGCTTAATGACAGGGGGCGAGGATGGCTACACCTTC.

This clonotype was detected only a few times. V usage is TRBV6-6 and J usage is TRBJ2-3; 9 bases agree with TRBD2. The length of the CDR3 is 15 residues. V lost 5 bases and J lost 1; bases outside the gene matches: 4. Germline V lookup: CDR1 MNHNY, CDR2 SVGAGI (reference sequence). The CDR3 here is CASSARLAGTDTQYF. CDR3 coding DNA: TGTGCCAGCAGTGCCCGACTAGCGGGCACAGATACGCAGTATTTT.

Only a few counts were recorded for this clonotype. The chain has TRBV27 and TRBJ2-6; D uncertain. V gave up 0 bases and J gave up 4 bases, with 4 bases separating them. This CDR3 contains 14 residues. Germline CDR1 and CDR2: MNHEY and SMNVEV (reference sequence). The CDR3 coding sequence is TGTGCCAGCAGTTTATCAGCCGGGGCCAACGTCCTGACTTTC. This codes for CASSLSAGANVLTF.

This sequence joins TRBV12-3 or TRBV12-4 and TRBJ2-7; 7 nucleotides agree with TRBD2. The CDR3 runs to 11 residues. Trimming at V came to 6 bases and at J to 11 bases, leaving 7 bases not matched to a gene. CDR3 in DNA: TGTGCCAGCAGCCTCACCGGGACTAAGTACTTC. As protein: CASSLTGTKYF.

This clonotype was found a few times. The rearrangement uses TRBV6-4 and TRBJ2-1; TRBD2 aligns across 10 bases. Germline V gene sequence: CDR1 MRHNA, CDR2 SNTAGT. The junction had 4 bases not matched to a gene; V was cut back by 4 bases and J by 4 bases. This CDR3 is 15 amino acids long. The CDR3 nucleotides are TGTGCCAGCAGTGCAGGGACTAGCGCTTACAATGAGCAGTTCTTC. Protein product: CASSAGTSAYNEQFF.

This chain joins TRBV10-3 and TRBJ2-7, with D maybe TRBD1 (6 bases). Germline V gene data show CDR1 as ENHRY and CDR2 as SYGVKD. The germline V and J ends were trimmed by 4 bases and 5 bases, with 9 bases remaining between them. This CDR3 is built from 12 residues. The CDR3 sequence is CAISGNRDEQYF. For the CDR3, the DNA is TGTGCCATCAGTGGTAACAGGGACGAGCAGTACTTC.

The chain couples TRBV29-1 to TRBJ1-4; a possible D gene is TRBD1 (5 bases). There are 14 residues in the CDR3. Germline V gene lookup returns CDR1 SQVTM and CDR2 ANQGSEA. V lost 5 bases and J 8 bases, leaving 18 bases between the germline ends. DNA of the CDR3: TGCAGCGTTTCCGGCAGGGCGGGGGGGGAAAAACTGTTTTTT. Protein product: CSVSGRAGGEKLFF.

The chain has TRBV29-1 and TRBJ2-7; D possibly corresponds to TRBD2 (5 bases). The CDR3 contains 12 residues. Trimming cost V 5 bases and J 4 bases, with 12 bases left between them. Germline V gene lookup returns CDR1 SQVTM and CDR2 ANQGSEA. Here the CDR3 DNA reads TGCAGCGTTCGGACTGAAACTTACGAGCAGTACTTC. Translated, it gives CSVRTETYEQYF.

V usage is TRBV10-3 and J usage is TRBJ2-5; D possibly uses TRBD1 or TRBD2 (6 bases each). The germline V gene has CDR1 ENHRY and CDR2 SYGVKD. The CDR3 runs to 14 residues. V dropped 6 bases and J dropped 5 bases, with 16 bases sitting between them. The CDR3 DNA reads TGTGCCATCAGCCGGGAGATGGACAGCGAGACCCAGTACTTC. Translated, it gives CAISREMDSETQYF.

This sequence joins TRBV12-3 or TRBV12-4 and TRBJ2-5; D might be TRBD1 or TRBD2, each matching 5 bases. The CDR3 extends over 13 amino acids. The V gene lost 7 bases and the J gene lost 5 bases, with 14 bases spanning the gap. The CDR3 DNA sequence: TGTGCCAGCAACCTTGGGGGTCAGGAGACCCAGTACTTC. Translation gives CASNLGGQETQYF.

This chain's CDR3 is CASSVQGSLGEQYF. CDR3 DNA sequence: TGTGCCAGCAGCGTCCAGGGCAGTTTGGGTGAGCAGTACTTC. The chain has TRBV9 and TRBJ2-7; D is perhaps TRBD1 (5 bases). The V gene lost 2 bases and the J gene lost 7 bases, with 16 bases spanning the gap. The CDR3 spans 14 residues. In germline, CDR1 is SGDLS, CDR2 YYNGEE.

The genes are TRBV12-3 or TRBV12-4 and TRBJ2-1; the match to TRBD2 covers 8 bases. The CDR3 totals 15 residues. V was pared by 6 bases and J by 4 bases, with 8 bases of the junction left unmatched. The CDR3 DNA sequence: TGTGCCAGCAGCCTCGGGGGGGAGGCTTACAATGAGCAGTTCTTC. Its protein product is CASSLGGEAYNEQFF.

CDR3: CASSLKVRQGVYEQYF. The CDR3 DNA follows: TGTGCCAGCAGCTTAAAAGTAAGACAGGGTGTCTACGAGCAGTACTTC. This chain uses TRBV7-6 with TRBJ2-7; 7 bases fit TRBD1. The germline CDR1 and CDR2 sequences are SGHVS and FNYEAQ. The CDR3 length is 16 residues. Trimming cost V 2 bases and J 3 bases; bases outside gene matches: 10. The complete variable domain, with remaining parts taken from reference TRBV7-6 and TRBJ2-7, reads GAGVSQSPRYKVTKRGQDVALRCDPISGHVSLYWYRQALGQGPEFLTYFNYEAQQDKSGLPNDRFSAERPEGSISTLTIQRTEQRDSAMYRCASSLKVRQGVYEQYFGPGTRLTVT.

The rearrangement joins TRBV24-1 to TRBJ1-2, with 7 bases that match TRBD1. CDR3 length equals 13 residues. The ends lost 5 bases at V and 4 bases at J; junction bases unmatched: 3. Germline V gene lookup returns CDR1 KGHDR and CDR2 SFDVKD. The CDR3 protein is CATSAGTAYGYTF. For the CDR3, the DNA is TGTGCCACCAGTGCCGGGACAGCCTATGGCTACACCTTC.

This clonotype has just a few counts. The V and J genes are TRBV5-6 and TRBJ1-1; D is unresolved. The V end lost 4 bases, the J end lost 11 bases, and 12 bases lay between the germline ends. The CDR3 consists of 11 residues. Germline V lookup: CDR1 SGHDT, CDR2 YYEEEE. The CDR3 region has the DNA TGTGCCAGCAGCCCCGGAGGTGGCGCTTTCTTT. Protein sequence: CASSPGGGAFF.

This clonotype has more than one count but fewer than ten. The rearrangement links TRBV4-2 to TRBJ1-2; the D is unclear. This CDR3 spans 15 amino acids. The germline V and J ends were trimmed by 0 bases and 2 bases, with 10 bases remaining between them. CDR1 is LGHNA and CDR2 is YNFKEQ in the germline V gene. The CDR3, as DNA: TGTGCCAGCAGCCAAGATCGGACGGTGAACTATGGCTACACCTTC. Translated, it gives CASSQDRTVNYGYTF.

This clonotype was observed once. The chain combines TRBV24-1 with TRBJ2-1; D is ambiguous. The CDR3 covers 14 residues. Germline loops: CDR1 KGHDR, CDR2 SFDVKD. Trimming shortened V by 4 bases and J by 8 bases, and 14 bases separated the two germline ends. The CDR3 protein is CATSDRQLRYEQFF. DNA for the CDR3: TGTGCCACCAGTGACCGTCAACTACGGTATGAGCAGTTCTTC.